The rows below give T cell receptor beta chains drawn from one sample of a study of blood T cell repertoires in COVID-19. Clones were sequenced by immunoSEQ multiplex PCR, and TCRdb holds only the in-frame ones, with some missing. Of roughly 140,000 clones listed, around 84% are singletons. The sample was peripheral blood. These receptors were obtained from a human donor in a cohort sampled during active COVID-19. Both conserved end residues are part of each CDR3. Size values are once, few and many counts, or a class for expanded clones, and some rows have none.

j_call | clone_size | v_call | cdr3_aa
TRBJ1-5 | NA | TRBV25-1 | CASSGTGPYQPQHF
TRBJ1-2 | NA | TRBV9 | CASSVDGGRVYGYTF
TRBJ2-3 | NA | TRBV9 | CASSVGGADTQYF
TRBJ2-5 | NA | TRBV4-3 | CASSQDWGPGETQYF
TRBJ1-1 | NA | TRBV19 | CASGTGALAEAFF
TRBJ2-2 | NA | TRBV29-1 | CSVILTGQGAVVGELFF
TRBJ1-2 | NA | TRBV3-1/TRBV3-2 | CASSTGQVGGYTF
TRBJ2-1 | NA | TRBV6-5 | CASSWTSGAGNEQFF
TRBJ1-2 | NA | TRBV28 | CASSLRGIGGYTF
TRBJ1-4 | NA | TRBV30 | CAWRGAAGEKLFF
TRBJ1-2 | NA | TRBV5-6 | CASSLRDRVGYTF
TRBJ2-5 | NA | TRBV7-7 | CASSLAGDSVETQYF
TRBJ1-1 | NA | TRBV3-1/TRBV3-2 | CASSLLSGKDEAFF
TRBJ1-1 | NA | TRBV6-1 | CASSEGDIEAFF
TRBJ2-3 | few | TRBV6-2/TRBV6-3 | CASSRRGGPLDTQYF
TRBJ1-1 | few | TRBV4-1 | CASSPYTGTGLLMNTEAFF
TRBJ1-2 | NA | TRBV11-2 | CASSPPRGGGDYGYTF
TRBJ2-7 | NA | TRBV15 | CATSRVPGTASSYEQYF
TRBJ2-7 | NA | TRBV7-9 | CASSGRTGMSYEQYF
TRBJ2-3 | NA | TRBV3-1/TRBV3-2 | CASSQTSYAQYF
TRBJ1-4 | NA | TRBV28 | CASLQPRQAREKLFF
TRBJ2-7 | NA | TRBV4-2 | CASSQQTGPYEQYF